A few counts support the clone carrying this TCR beta chain. TCRdb used MiXCR to reprocess the 5' RACE reads, holding one entry per CDR3 protein. The sample gives a few hundred thousand distinct CDR3 sequences, 3.5% to 4.5% of which show up once; roughly a fifth is in the top ten. The data are from a study of T cells after yellow fever vaccination. V was trimmed by 4 bases and J by 4 bases, leaving 14 bases between them. Per the germline V gene, CDR1 is MNHEY and CDR2 is SVGEGT. The CDR3 is 15 amino acids. This clonotype originated in a young man who received the YFV17D yellow fever vaccine. This sample comprised PBMCs, obtained 15 days after the yellow fever booster vaccination. V is TRBV6-2 or TRBV6-3 and J is TRBJ1-5; possibly TRBD1 for D (5 bases). The CDR3 DNA is TGTGCCAGCAGTTCCCGAAGGGACTATAATCAGCCCCAGCATTTT. The encoded protein is CASSSRRDYNQPQHF.